The rows below give T cell receptor beta chains drawn from one sample of a study of OX40 agonist ivuxolimab in advanced cancers. The data were produced by immunoSEQ multiplex PCR, yet TCRdb's version contains in-frame clones alone and is incomplete. The sample includes around 62,000 clones, 87% of them seen just once. Here the sequenced sample was CD4+ or CD8+ T cells sorted from blood, taken in a trial of the OX40 agonist ivuxolimab. These receptors originate from an adult with an advanced solid tumor such as melanoma, head and neck, liver or kidney cancer. Both conserved end residues are part of each CDR3. The size of a clone is reported for some rows only, either as once, few or many, or as a class for expanded clones.

size: -; J: TRBJ2-7; V: TRBV5-6; CDR3: CASSLVPGGHYEQYF
size: -; J: TRBJ1-1; V: TRBV29-1; CDR3: CSAKQGSNTEAFF
size: -; J: TRBJ1-1; V: TRBV11-2; CDR3: CASSPHRDTEAFF
size: -; J: TRBJ2-5; V: TRBV27; CDR3: CASSGFGTGLQETQYF
size: -; J: TRBJ1-1; V: TRBV6-6; CDR3: CASTDHGVTEAFF
size: few; J: TRBJ1-2; V: TRBV9; CDR3: CASSVDGTQGGYTF
size: -; J: TRBJ2-5; V: TRBV5-5; CDR3: CASSHDGGPQETQYF
size: -; J: TRBJ2-3; V: TRBV5-6; CDR3: CASRSSGGAQDTQYF
size: -; J: TRBJ1-3; V: TRBV6-5; CDR3: CASSSSGAGNTIYF
size: -; J: TRBJ2-5; V: TRBV5-1; CDR3: CASSPTGTSGGKETQYF
size: once; J: TRBJ2-1; V: TRBV7-9; CDR3: CASSLGGVNEQFF
size: -; J: TRBJ2-6; V: TRBV6-1; CDR3: CASSAGTASSGANVLTF
size: once; J: TRBJ1-2; V: TRBV5-1; CDR3: CASRPWTGDGYTF
size: -; J: TRBJ1-2; V: TRBV30; CDR3: CAWTGIAVPTNYGYTF
size: -; J: TRBJ2-3; V: TRBV11-2; CDR3: CASSLGTTTDTQYF
size: -; J: TRBJ1-1; V: TRBV7-2; CDR3: CASSLGTTEAFF
size: -; J: TRBJ2-3; V: TRBV7-2; CDR3: CASSRTPVTGRTDTQYF
size: -; J: TRBJ2-3; V: TRBV9; CDR3: CASSVATETDTQYF
size: -; J: TRBJ1-6; V: TRBV7-2; CDR3: CASSLQEYNSPLHF
size: few; J: TRBJ2-1; V: TRBV19; CDR3: CASSIQGGEQFF
size: -; J: TRBJ2-5; V: TRBV11-2; CDR3: CASGGAGANLETQYF
size: -; J: TRBJ2-5; V: TRBV11-1; CDR3: CASSLGLGMRSGETQYF
size: -; J: TRBJ1-2; V: TRBV6-1; CDR3: CASSELSGDYGYTF
size: -; J: TRBJ2-1; V: TRBV7-2; CDR3: CASSPPGLARNEQFF
size: -; J: TRBJ1-1; V: TRBV2; CDR3: CASSERVNTEAFF
size: once; J: TRBJ2-2; V: TRBV5-1; CDR3: CASSLSTGPGELFF
size: -; J: TRBJ2-1; V: TRBV5-8; CDR3: CASSSAGLAYNEQFF
size: -; J: TRBJ1-2; V: TRBV6-1; CDR3: CASSTPSSADYGYTF
size: -; J: TRBJ2-3; V: TRBV7-2; CDR3: CASSLQRGLTDTQYF
size: once; J: TRBJ1-4; V: TRBV7-8; CDR3: CASSPTEGGRGLFF
size: -; J: TRBJ1-2; V: TRBV6-5; CDR3: CATVPGTRVGYGYTF
size: -; J: TRBJ1-1; V: TRBV5-1; CDR3: CASSSQGNTEAFF
size: -; J: TRBJ1-1; V: TRBV5-8; CDR3: CASSLPGSKTGAEKNTEAFF
size: -; J: TRBJ2-3; V: TRBV2; CDR3: CAGEQGRVGTDTQYF
size: -; J: TRBJ1-2; V: TRBV6-5; CDR3: CASSYERVTNGYTF
size: -; J: TRBJ1-2; V: TRBV19; CDR3: CASSPPDGYGYTF
size: -; J: TRBJ1-2; V: TRBV7-9; CDR3: CASSFSGDRPYGYTF
size: -; J: TRBJ1-1; V: TRBV19; CDR3: CASSIRGKVTEAFF
size: -; J: TRBJ1-1; V: TRBV12-5; CDR3: CASGLDRGTEAFF
size: -; J: TRBJ2-2; V: TRBV7-3; CDR3: CASSLGGPNTGELFF
size: -; J: TRBJ1-3; V: TRBV9; CDR3: CASSVGVGNTIYF
size: -; J: TRBJ1-1; V: TRBV5-1; CDR3: CASSLEGTMNTEAFF
size: -; J: TRBJ1-6; V: TRBV7-6; CDR3: CASSLAARGRLSYNSPLHF
size: -; J: TRBJ2-3; V: TRBV6-9; CDR3: CASSHPSGLVGPDTQYF
size: -; J: TRBJ2-7; V: TRBV5-6; CDR3: CASTRTQFSSYEQYF
size: -; J: TRBJ1-6; V: TRBV7-9; CDR3: CASSIRTENSPLHF
size: -; J: TRBJ1-5; V: TRBV5-8; CDR3: CASSTGGWGNQPQHF
size: -; J: TRBJ1-5; V: TRBV11-3; CDR3: CASSLDYPGEGNQPQHF
size: -; J: TRBJ1-5; V: TRBV4-3; CDR3: CASSQASYSNQPQHF
size: -; J: TRBJ1-2; V: TRBV11-2; CDR3: CASGENYGYTF
size: -; J: TRBJ2-5; V: TRBV30; CDR3: CAWKERFGQGALRETQYF